This TCR beta chain was recorded in a study of blood T cell repertoires in COVID-19. Here immunoSEQ multiplex PCR was the method, and the copy in TCRdb shows in-frame clones only, minus some. Of about 61,000 clones listed, approximately 91% are singletons. Sequencing was performed on peripheral blood. This TCR came from a woman aged 50 to 60 with active or convalescent COVID-19.

The DNA of the CDR3 is TGTGCCAGCAGCCCCAGAACGACAGGGACTGAAGCTTTCTTT. Translated, it gives CASSPRTTGTEAFF. This chain uses TRBV14 with TRBJ1-1, with 7 bases that match TRBD1. V gave up 4 bases and J gave up 5 bases; unmatched junction bases: 7. Germline assignment: CDR1 SGHDN and CDR2 FVKESK. The CDR3 is 14 amino acids.